This is a list of T cell receptor beta chains from one sample in a study of blood T cell repertoires in COVID-19. Repertoires were generated with immunoSEQ multiplex PCR, while TCRdb's copy carries only in-frame clones and drops some. The table records under 300,000 clones, about 87% of them present only once. Material for sequencing was PBMCs or T cells enriched from blood (not recorded which). These receptors were collected from a woman in her forties or fifties who had recovered from COVID-19. Each CDR3 is given with its conserved first and last residue.

CDR3: CASSQDLGFNYGYTF
V: TRBV4-3

CDR3: CASSLGTGIFPGYTF
V: TRBV28

CDR3: CASSQSLGGLDEQYF
V: TRBV4-3

CDR3: CASGLGAEQYF
V: TRBV12-5

CDR3: CASSYDSGGSETQYF
V: TRBV27

CDR3: CASSLVGQGSDGYTF
V: TRBV7-3

CDR3: CASSQDHGIRRNTIYF
V: TRBV4-3

CDR3: CASSLTGTSAETQYF
V: TRBV6-5

CDR3: CASTRASGSSYEQYF
V: TRBV7-2

CDR3: CASSLSGATGELFF
V: TRBV27

CDR3: CASRSSGSGNTIYF
V: TRBV6-5

CDR3: CASTQGGGTAFNSPLHF
V: TRBV28